A single sample is the source of the 9 T cell receptor beta chains below, sequenced in a study of shared clonotypes between healthy human individuals. The repertoire was sequenced with immunoSEQ multiplex PCR; TCRdb's copy has only in-frame clones and lacks some. The sample includes approximately 940,000 clones, approximately 80% seen only once; the top ten take over 1.3%. Specimen: memory CD4+ T cells sorted from blood. The subset: CD45RA-negative fraction. Receptor source: a man between 18 and 35 years old in good health.

Details on this clone: Other DNA sequences in the same sample also yield this CDR3. The chain joins TRBV6-6 to TRBJ2-3; D ambiguous. Germline V gene lookup returns CDR1 MNHNY and CDR2 SVGAGI (reference sequence). The CDR3 has 12 residues. Between the trimmed V and J ends, which lost 5 bases and 0 bases, there was a span of 3 bases. The DNA for the CDR3 is TGTGCCAGCAGTCGTAGCACAGATACGCAGTATTTT. Its translation: CASSRSTDTQYF.

With respect to this clone: The sample contains more than one DNA sequence encoding this CDR3. V gene TRBV6-1 combines with J gene TRBJ2-2; D unclear. CDR3 length: 14 residues. The germline gives CDR1 MNHNS, CDR2 SASEGT. V was cut by 1 base and J by 2 bases, with 5 bases left in between. CDR3 residues: CASSEGPNTGELFF. CDR3 coding DNA: TGTGCCAGCAGTGAAGGGCCCAACACCGGGGAGCTGTTTTTT.

The chain couples TRBV7-9 to TRBJ1-2; 8 bases are shared with TRBD1. This CDR3 region has 15 residues. The germline V gene encodes CDR1 SEHNR and CDR2 FQNEAQ (reference sequence). V dropped 5 bases and J dropped 1; count of bases not matched to a gene: 6. CDR3 loop: CASSDWDRINYGYTF. The CDR3 region has the DNA TGTGCCAGCAGCGACTGGGACAGGATTAACTATGGCTACACCTTC. Variable domain in full (rest from reference TRBV7-9 and TRBJ1-2): DTGVSQNPRHKITKRGQNVTFRCDPISEHNRLYWYRQTLGQGPEFLTYFQNEAQLEKSRLLSDRFSAERPKGSFSTLEIQRTEQGDSAMYLCASSDWDRINYGYTFGSGTRLTVV.

On this clone: Other DNA sequences from this sample encode an identical CDR3 as well. The chain employs TRBV7-9 and TRBJ1-1; D gene uncertain. The CDR3 runs 12 residues. Looked up from germline, CDR1 is SEHNR and CDR2 is FQNEAQ (reference sequence). V gave up 5 bases and J gave up 3 bases, with 7 bases separating them. CDR3 amino acids: CASSPRDTEAFF. The CDR3 coding sequence is TGTGCCAGCAGCCCCCGGGACACTGAAGCTTTCTTT.

The genes are TRBV6-1 and TRBJ1-5; D is ambiguous. Trimming removed 11 bases at V and 7 bases at J, with 12 bases between. CDR3 length: 11 residues. Germline V gene lookup returns CDR1 MNHNS and CDR2 SASEGT. CDR3 residues: CAAGAVQPQHF. The DNA of the CDR3 is TGTGCCGCCGGAGCGGTGCAGCCCCAGCATTTT.

The rearrangement joins TRBV6-1 to TRBJ2-7; maybe TRBD1 (5 bases). The ends were cut back, 4 bases at V and 3 bases at J, with 7 bases in the middle. The CDR3 contains 12 residues. The germline CDR1 and CDR2 sequences are MNHNS and SASEGT. CDR3 coding DNA: TGTGCCAGCAGTGGACAGTTCTACGAGCAGTACTTC. Its protein is CASSGQFYEQYF.

This chain connects TRBV5-5 to TRBJ2-7, with D unclear. V gave up 0 bases and J gave up 6 bases, with 13 bases separating them. From germline, CDR1 is SGHKS and CDR2 YYEKEE (reference sequence). The CDR3 sequence is 14 residues long. The CDR3: CASSLAGSLGEQYF. CDR3 bases: TGTGCCAGCAGCTTGGCGGGTTCTCTTGGCGAGCAGTACTTC.

The rearrangement links TRBV4-3 to TRBJ2-7, with D perhaps TRBD1 (6 bases). CDR3 length equals 13 residues. Trimming shortened V by 0 bases and J by 6 bases, and 9 bases separated the two germline ends. Germline CDR1 is LGHNA and CDR2 is YSLEER. The CDR3 coding sequence is TGCGCCAGCAGCCAAGAAAAAGGGGGCGAGCAGTACTTC. Amino acid sequence: CASSQEKGGEQYF.

J is TRBJ1-2 and V is TRBV5-5; the match to TRBD1 covers 10 bases. This CDR3 comprises 14 residues. Germline CDR1 and CDR2: SGHKS and YYEKEE (reference sequence). Unmatched junction bases numbered 3, after V lost 1 base and J lost 6 bases. The CDR3, as DNA: TGTGCCAGCAGCTTGAGACAGGGGGCCGATGGCTACACCTTC. Translating it yields CASSLRQGADGYTF.